This T cell receptor beta chain was captured in a study of CD8+ T cells in alopecia areata. Study as a whole: The drug, oral tofacitinib, was given to treated patients at 5 to 10 mg twice daily. Tofacitinib ran for 6 to 18 months before 6 months off drug.

Obtained from alopecia areata patients were lesional scalp punch biopsies along with peripheral blood. The CDR3 totals 13 residues. Germline assignment: CDR1 SGHRS and CDR2 YFSETQ. V shed 1 base and J shed 7 bases, with 9 bases lying between them. As concerns this clone: What it binds is unknown.

Study observations and caveats: Sharing of TCR sequences between patients (possibly for HLA-related reasons) was less clear than in mice.

RNA extraction and reverse transcription yielded cDNA as sequencing template. Measured with immunoSEQ multiplex PCR; TCRdb has only the in-frame clones, and not every one. This sample has 140,000 to 150,000 clones; roughly 44% occur once, and the top ten carry over 5.5%. The sequenced sample was CD4+ T cells sorted from blood. The rearrangement uses TRBV5-1 and TRBJ2-4; perhaps TRBD1 as D (5 bases). This receptor was obtained from a human donor with alopecia areata. Here the CDR3 DNA reads TGCGCCAGCAGCTTGACAGGCTCCAACATTCAGTACTTC. Amino acids: CASSLTGSNIQYF.